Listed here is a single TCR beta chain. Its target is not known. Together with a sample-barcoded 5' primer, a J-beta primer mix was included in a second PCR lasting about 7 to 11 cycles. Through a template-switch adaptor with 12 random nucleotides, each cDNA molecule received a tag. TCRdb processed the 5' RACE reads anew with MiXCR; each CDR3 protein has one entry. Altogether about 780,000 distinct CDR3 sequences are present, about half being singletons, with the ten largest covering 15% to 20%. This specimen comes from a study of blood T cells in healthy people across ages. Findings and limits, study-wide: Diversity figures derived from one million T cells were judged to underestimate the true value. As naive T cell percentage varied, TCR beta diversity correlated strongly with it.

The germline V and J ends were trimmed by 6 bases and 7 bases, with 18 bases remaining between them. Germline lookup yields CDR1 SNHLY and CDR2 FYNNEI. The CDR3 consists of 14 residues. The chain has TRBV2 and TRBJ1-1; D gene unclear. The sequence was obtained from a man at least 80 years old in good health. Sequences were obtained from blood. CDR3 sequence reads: CASRERAETSEAFF. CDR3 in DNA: TGTGCCAGCAGGGAGCGGGCAGAAACAAGTGAAGCTTTCTTT. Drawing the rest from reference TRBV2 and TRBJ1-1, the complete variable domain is EPEVTQTPSHQVTQMGQEVILRCVPISNHLYFYWYRQILGQKVEFLVSFYNNEISEKSEIFDDQFSVERPDGSNFTLKIRSTKLEDSAMYFCASRERAETSEAFFGQGTRLTVV.